This TCR beta chain was recorded in a study of blood T cell repertoires in COVID-19. This clone was seen just once. TCRdb's copy holds only in-frame clones and misses some; the assay was immunoSEQ multiplex PCR. The sample includes approximately 270,000 clones, 86% of them seen just once. Those enrolled, adults aged roughly 18 to 89 years, came from roughly 23 US areas. For recovered donors of Cohort 3, there were two negative PCRs, clearance, or symptom resolution. The length of the CDR3 is 16 residues. The V end was cut by 1 base, the J end by 7 bases, with 14 bases between. Germline assignment: CDR1 KGHSH and CDR2 LQKENI.

This receptor was obtained from a middle-aged man who had recovered from COVID-19. The chain joins TRBV18 to TRBJ1-6; perhaps TRBD1 as D (5 bases). Sample: PBMCs or T cells enriched from blood (not recorded which). In DNA, the CDR3 is TGTGCCAGCTCACCACTGGGAGGGGTTGAGAATTCACCCCTCCACTTT. Its translation is CASSPLGGVENSPLHF.